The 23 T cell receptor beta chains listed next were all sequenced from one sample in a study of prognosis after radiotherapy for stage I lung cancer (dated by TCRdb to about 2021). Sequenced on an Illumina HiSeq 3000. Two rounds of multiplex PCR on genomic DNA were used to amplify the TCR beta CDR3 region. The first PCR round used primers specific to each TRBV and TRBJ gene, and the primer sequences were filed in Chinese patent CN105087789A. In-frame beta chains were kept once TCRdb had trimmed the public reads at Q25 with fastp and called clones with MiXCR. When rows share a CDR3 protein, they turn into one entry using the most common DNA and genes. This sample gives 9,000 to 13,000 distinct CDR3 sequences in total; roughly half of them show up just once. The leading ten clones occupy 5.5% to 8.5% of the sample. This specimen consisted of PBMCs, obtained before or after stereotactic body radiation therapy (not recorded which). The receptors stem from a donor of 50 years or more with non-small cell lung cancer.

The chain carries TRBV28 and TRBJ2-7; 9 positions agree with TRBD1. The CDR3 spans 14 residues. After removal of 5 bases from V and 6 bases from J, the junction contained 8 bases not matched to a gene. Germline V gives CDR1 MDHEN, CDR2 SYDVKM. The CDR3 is CASSTGTGNREQYF. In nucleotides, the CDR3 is TGTGCCAGCAGTACCGGGACAGGGAACCGCGAGCAGTACTTC.

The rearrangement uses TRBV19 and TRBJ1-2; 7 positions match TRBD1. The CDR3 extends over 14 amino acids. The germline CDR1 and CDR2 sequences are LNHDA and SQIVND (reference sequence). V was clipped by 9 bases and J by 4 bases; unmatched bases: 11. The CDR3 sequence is CASSFGGGPYGYTF. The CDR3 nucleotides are TGTGCCAGCAGCTTTGGAGGGGGCCCCTATGGCTACACCTTC.

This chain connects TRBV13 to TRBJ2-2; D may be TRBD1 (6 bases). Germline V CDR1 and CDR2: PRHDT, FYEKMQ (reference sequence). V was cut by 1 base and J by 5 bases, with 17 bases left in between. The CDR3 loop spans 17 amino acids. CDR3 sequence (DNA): TGTGCCAGCAGCTTAGTGGATCCCTCAGGGGATACCGGGGAGCTGTTTTTT. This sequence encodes CASSLVDPSGDTGELFF.

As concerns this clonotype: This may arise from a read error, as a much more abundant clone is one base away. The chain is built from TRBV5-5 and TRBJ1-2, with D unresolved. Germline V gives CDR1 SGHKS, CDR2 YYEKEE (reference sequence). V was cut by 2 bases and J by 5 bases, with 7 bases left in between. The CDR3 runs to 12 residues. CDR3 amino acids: CASSFKDYGYTF. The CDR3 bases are TGTGCCAGCAGCTTCAAAGATTATGGCTACACCTTC. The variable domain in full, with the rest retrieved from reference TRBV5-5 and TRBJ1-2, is DAGVTQSPTHLIKTRGQQVTLRCSPISGHKSVSWYQQVLGQGPQFIFQYYEKEERGRGNFPDRFSARQFPNYSSELNVNALLLGDSALYLCASSFKDYGYTFGSGTRLTVV.

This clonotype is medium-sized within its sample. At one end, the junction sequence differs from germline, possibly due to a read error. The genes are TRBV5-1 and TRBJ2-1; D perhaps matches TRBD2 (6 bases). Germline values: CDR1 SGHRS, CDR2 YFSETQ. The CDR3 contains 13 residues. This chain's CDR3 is CASSFREGTPGGF. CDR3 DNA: TGCGCCAGCAGCTTTCGCGAGGGCACCCCCGGGGGCTTC.

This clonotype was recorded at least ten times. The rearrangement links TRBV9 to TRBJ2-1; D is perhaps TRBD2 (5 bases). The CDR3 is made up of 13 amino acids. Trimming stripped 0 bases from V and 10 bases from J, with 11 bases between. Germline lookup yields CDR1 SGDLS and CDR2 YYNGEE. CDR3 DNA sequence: TGTGCCAGCAGCGTAGGTCTAGCTGGCGAGCAGTTCTTC. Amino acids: CASSVGLAGEQFF.

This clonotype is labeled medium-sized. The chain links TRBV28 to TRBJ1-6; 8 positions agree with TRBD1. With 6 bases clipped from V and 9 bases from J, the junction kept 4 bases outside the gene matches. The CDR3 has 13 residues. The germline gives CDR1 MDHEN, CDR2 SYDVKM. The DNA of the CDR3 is TGTGCCAGCAGAGGGGGGACAGGTTCACCCCTCCACTTT. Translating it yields CASRGGTGSPLHF.

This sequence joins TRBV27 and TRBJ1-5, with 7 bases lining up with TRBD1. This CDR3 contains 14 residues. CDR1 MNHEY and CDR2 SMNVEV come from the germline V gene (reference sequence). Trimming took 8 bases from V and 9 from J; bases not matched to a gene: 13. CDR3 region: CASAGQAFQWPQHF. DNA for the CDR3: TGTGCCAGCGCCGGACAGGCCTTCCAGTGGCCCCAGCATTTT.

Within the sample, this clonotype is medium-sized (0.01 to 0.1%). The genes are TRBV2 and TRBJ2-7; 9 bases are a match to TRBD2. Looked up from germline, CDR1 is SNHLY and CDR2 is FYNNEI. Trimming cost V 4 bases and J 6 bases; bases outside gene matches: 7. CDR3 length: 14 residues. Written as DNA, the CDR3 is TGTGCCAGCAGTGTGGCGGGAGGGGACATCGAGCAGTACTTC. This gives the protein CASSVAGGDIEQYF.

The CDR3 spells CASSPSGGTDTQYF. Written as DNA, the CDR3 is TGTGCCAGCAGTCCTAGCGGAGGCACAGATACGCAGTATTTT. The V and J genes are TRBV6-2 or TRBV6-3 and TRBJ2-3, with TRBD2 identical over 7 bases. The CDR3 length is 14 residues. V lost 5 bases, J lost 1 base, and 3 bases stayed unmatched. Germline-derived CDR1 and CDR2 are MNHEY and SVGEGT.

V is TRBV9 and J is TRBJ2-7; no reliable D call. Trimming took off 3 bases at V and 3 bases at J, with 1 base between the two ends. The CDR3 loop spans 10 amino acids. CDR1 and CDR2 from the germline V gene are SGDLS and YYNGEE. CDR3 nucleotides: TGTGCCAGCAGCGGCTACGAGCAGTACTTC. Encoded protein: CASSGYEQYF.

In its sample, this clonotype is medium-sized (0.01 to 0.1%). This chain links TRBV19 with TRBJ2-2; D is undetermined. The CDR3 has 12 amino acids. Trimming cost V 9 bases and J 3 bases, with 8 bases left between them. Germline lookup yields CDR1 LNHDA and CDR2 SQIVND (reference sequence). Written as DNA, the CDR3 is TGTGCCAGCTCCAAATACACCGGGGAGCTGTTTTTT. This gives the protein CASSKYTGELFF.

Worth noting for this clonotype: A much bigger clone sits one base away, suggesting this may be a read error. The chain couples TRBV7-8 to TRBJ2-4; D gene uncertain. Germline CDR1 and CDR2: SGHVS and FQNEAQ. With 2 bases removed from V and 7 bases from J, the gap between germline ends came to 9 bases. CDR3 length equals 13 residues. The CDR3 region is CASSLSGLNIQYF. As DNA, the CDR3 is TGTGCCAGCAGCTTATCGGGCTTGAACATTCAGTACTTC.

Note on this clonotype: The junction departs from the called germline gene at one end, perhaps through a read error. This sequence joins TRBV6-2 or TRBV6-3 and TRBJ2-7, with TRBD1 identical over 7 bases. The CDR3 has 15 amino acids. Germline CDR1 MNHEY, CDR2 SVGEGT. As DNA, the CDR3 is TGTGCCAGCAGTGGTTCGGTACAGGGGAGCAGCGAGCAGGACTTC. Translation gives CASSGSVQGSSEQDF.

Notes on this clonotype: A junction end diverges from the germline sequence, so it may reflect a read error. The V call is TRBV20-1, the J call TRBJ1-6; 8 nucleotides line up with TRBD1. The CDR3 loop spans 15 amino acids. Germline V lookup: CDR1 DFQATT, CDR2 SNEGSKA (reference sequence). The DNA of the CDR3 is TGCAGTGCTAGAGATCCAGGGGGCGAAAATTCACCTCTCCACTTT. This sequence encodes CSARDPGGENSPLHF.

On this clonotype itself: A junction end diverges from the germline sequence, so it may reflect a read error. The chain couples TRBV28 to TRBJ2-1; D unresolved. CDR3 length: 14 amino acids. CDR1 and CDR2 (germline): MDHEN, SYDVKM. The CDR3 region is CASSSPRSRNEHFF. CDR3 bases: TGTGCCAGCAGTTCCCCGAGGAGTCGCAATGAGCATTTCTTC. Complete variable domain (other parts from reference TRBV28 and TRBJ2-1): DVKVTQSSRYLVKRTGEKVFLECVQDMDHENMFWYRQDPGLGLRLIYFSYDVKMKEKGDIPEGYSVSREKKERFSLILESASTNQTSMYLCASSSPRSRNEHFFGPGTRLTVL.

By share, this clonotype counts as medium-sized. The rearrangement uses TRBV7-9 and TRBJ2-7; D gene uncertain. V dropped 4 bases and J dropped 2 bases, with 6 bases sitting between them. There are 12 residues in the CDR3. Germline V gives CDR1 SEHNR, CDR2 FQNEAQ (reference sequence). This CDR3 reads CASSWITYEQYF. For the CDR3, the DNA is TGTGCCAGCAGCTGGATAACCTACGAGCAGTACTTC.

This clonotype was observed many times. The CDR3 bases are TGTGCCAGCTCACCAACCACAATAGCCTACACTGAAGCTTTCTTT. The encoded protein is CASSPTTIAYTEAFF. This chain connects TRBV18 to TRBJ1-1; D not certain. The germline V gene encodes CDR1 KGHSH and CDR2 LQKENI. V was clipped by 2 bases and J by 3 bases, with 13 bases between them. This CDR3 is built from 15 residues.

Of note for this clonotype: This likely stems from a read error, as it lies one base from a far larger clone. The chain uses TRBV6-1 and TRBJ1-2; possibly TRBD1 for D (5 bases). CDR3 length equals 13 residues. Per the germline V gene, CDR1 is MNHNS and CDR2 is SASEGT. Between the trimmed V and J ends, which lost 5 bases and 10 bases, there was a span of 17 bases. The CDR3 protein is CASSYRRVGVYTF. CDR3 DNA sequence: TGTGCCAGCAGTTACAGGAGGGTGGGTGTCTACACCTTC.

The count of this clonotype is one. The chain's CDR3 is CASTPRTGGQPQHF. CDR3 nucleotides: TGTGCCAGCACCCCGCGGACAGGCGGGCAGCCCCAGCATTTT. The chain uses TRBV2 and TRBJ1-5; 7 positions match TRBD1. After removal of 7 bases from V and 7 bases from J, the junction contained 10 bases not matched to a gene. Germline loops: CDR1 SNHLY, CDR2 FYNNEI. The CDR3 covers 14 residues.

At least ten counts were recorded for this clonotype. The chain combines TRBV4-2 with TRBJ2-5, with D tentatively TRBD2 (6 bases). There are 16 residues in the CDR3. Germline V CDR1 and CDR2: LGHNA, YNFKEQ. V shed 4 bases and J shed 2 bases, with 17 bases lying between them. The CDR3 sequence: CASSPMSGLQQETQYF. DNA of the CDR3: TGTGCCAGCAGCCCCATGAGCGGGCTTCAACAAGAGACCCAGTACTTC.

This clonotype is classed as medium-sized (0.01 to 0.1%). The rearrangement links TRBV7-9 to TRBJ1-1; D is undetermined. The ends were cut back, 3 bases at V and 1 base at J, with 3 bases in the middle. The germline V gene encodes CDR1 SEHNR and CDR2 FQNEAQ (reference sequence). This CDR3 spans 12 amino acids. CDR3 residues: CASSFRNTEAFF. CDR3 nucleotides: TGTGCCAGCAGCTTTCGGAACACTGAAGCTTTCTTT.

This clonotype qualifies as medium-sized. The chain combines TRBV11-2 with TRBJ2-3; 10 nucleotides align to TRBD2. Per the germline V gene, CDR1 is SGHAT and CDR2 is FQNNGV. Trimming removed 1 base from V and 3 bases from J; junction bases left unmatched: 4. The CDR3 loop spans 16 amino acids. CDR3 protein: CASSLVSSGGTDTQYF. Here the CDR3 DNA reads TGTGCCAGCAGCTTAGTTTCTAGCGGGGGAACAGATACGCAGTATTTT. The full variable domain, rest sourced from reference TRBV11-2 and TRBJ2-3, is EAGVAQSPRYKIIEKRQSVAFWCNPISGHATLYWYQQILGQGPKLLIQFQNNGVVDDSQLPKDRFSAERLKGVDSTLKIQPAKLEDSAVYLCASSLVSSGGTDTQYFGPGTRLTVL.